The 4 T cell receptor beta chains reported below all come from one sample, sequenced in a study of shared clonotypes between healthy human individuals. Selected positively for CCR7 and CD45RO-negative, naive CD8 cells excluded terminally differentiated effector memory CD45RA+ cells. Measured with immunoSEQ multiplex PCR; TCRdb has only the in-frame clones, and not every one. The table lists roughly 590,000 clones, less than 97% of them singletons, with around 0.097% in the top ten. The specimen was naive CD8+ T cells sorted from blood. These receptors came from a woman aged 25-40 years in good health.

The V call is TRBV6-5, the J call TRBJ2-2; TRBD2 matches at 7 bases. The ends lost 0 bases at V and 6 bases at J; junction bases unmatched: 7. CDR3 length: 16 residues. Germline-derived CDR1 and CDR2 are MNHEY and SVGAGI. CDR3 nucleotides: TGTGCCAGCAGTTACTCTGGCGGGAGCTTGTCCGGGGAGCTGTTTTTT. Its translation: CASSYSGGSLSGELFF.

V gene TRBV7-8 combines with J gene TRBJ2-7; TRBD1 matches 7 bases. The CDR3 runs to 13 residues. V was pared by 4 bases and J by 6 bases, with 6 bases of the junction left unmatched. The germline V gene encodes CDR1 SGHVS and CDR2 FQNEAQ. This CDR3 reads CASSSTGLVEQYF. For the CDR3, the DNA is TGTGCCAGCAGCTCGACAGGGCTTGTCGAGCAGTACTTC.

V and J are TRBV9 and TRBJ2-5; 13 nucleotides match TRBD2. Germline values: CDR1 SGDLS, CDR2 YYNGEE. The CDR3 covers 18 residues. V shed 4 bases, J shed 2 bases, and the junction held 11 bases outside the gene matches. Here the CDR3 DNA reads TGTGCCAGCAGCCCAGGGACTAGCGGGATCCTGTATCAAGAGACCCAGTACTTC. Translating gives CASSPGTSGILYQETQYF. The full variable domain, its missing parts supplied by reference TRBV9 and TRBJ2-5, is DSGVTQTPKHLITATGQRVTLRCSPRSGDLSVYWYQQSLDQGLQFLIQYYNGEERAKGNILERFSAQQFPDLHSELNLSSLELGDSALYFCASSPGTSGILYQETQYFGPGTRLLVL.

The rearrangement links TRBV4-1 to TRBJ2-5; 9 positions agree with TRBD1. The CDR3 is 16 amino acids. J was trimmed by 0 bases and V by 3 bases; bases with no gene match: 5. CDR1 is MGHRA and CDR2 is YSYEKL in the germline V gene. The DNA of the CDR3 is TGCGCCAGCAGCCAGACAGGACAGGGGAACCAAGAGACCCAGTACTTC. Protein: CASSQTGQGNQETQYF.